This TCR beta chain was sequenced in a study of blood T cell repertoires in COVID-19. As for the study in general: Donors in the United States, Italy and Spain gave samples during acute or convalescent COVID-19. T cells, B-cell-depleted T cells, or PBMCs supplied cDNA or gDNA.

Germline values: CDR1 SGDLS, CDR2 YYNGEE. V was clipped by 4 bases and J by 2 bases, with 15 bases between them. This CDR3 spans 15 amino acids. Per the original methods: The authors estimated nucleated cell counts from reference gene primer amplification. Here immunoSEQ multiplex PCR was the method, and the copy in TCRdb shows in-frame clones only, minus some. That table furnishes V, J and clone size, whereas the DNA furnished D and trimming. There are 150,000 to 200,000 clones in the sample; about 74% occur only once, and 3% lies in the top ten. Input material: peripheral blood. V and J are TRBV9 and TRBJ1-1; no firm D call. The clonotype originates from a woman aged 80 or over with acute or convalescent COVID-19. This CDR3 reads CASSPQTFSNTEAFF. The CDR3 DNA reads as TGTGCCAGCAGCCCCCAGACATTCTCAAACACTGAAGCTTTCTTT.